This TCR beta chain originates from a study of blood T cells in healthy people across ages. The second PCR ran about 6 to 12 cycles with a sample-barcoded 5' primer and J-beta primers. Every cDNA molecule bore a tag from a template-switch adaptor containing 12 random nucleotides. MiXCR, applied by TCRdb to the 5' RACE reads, yields one record per CDR3 protein. Of more than 650,000 distinct CDR3 sequences in the sample, 20% to 25% were seen once. Samples had at least 6.5 million PBMCs isolated from them. This CDR3 comprises 15 residues. V was shortened by 6 bases and J by 3 bases, with 18 bases between the two germline ends. CDR1 and CDR2 (germline): MDHEN, SYDVKM.

The TCR sequence derives from a man aged 65 to 85 in good health. The gene calls are TRBV28 and TRBJ2-7, with D perhaps matching TRBD2 (5 bases). Sequencing was done on a sample of blood. The CDR3 DNA reads as TGTGCCAGCAGCACCCTCCCAGCGGAGCTCTACGAGCAGTACTTC. Translated, it gives CASSTLPAELYEQYF. Looking up the rest from reference TRBV28 and TRBJ2-7 gives the full variable domain: DVKVTQSSRYLVKRTGEKVFLECVQDMDHENMFWYRQDPGLGLRLIYFSYDVKMKEKGDIPEGYSVSREKKERFSLILESASTNQTSMYLCASSTLPAELYEQYFGPGTRLTVT.